This TCR beta chain was sequenced during a study of blood T cell repertoires in COVID-19. Study-wide context: Researchers got acute and convalescent COVID-19 samples from the United States, Italy and Spain. PBMCs, B-cell-depleted T cells, or T cells were the source of the cDNA or gDNA that made up the material.

In the original analysis: Estimation of nucleated cell counts was performed using reference gene primer amplification. This table comes from immunoSEQ multiplex PCR, and its TCRdb copy is limited to in-frame clones, with some not included. V and J calls and clone size are given by that table; D and trimming were obtained from the DNA. The sample includes around 120,000 clones, nearly 90% of them seen just once. Germline values: CDR1 SGHRS, CDR2 YFSETQ. V dropped 5 bases and J dropped 0; count of bases not matched to a gene: 4. The CDR3 has 14 residues. This TCR derives from a woman in her sixties with COVID-19, enrolled during active disease. Material for sequencing was peripheral blood. The gene calls are TRBV5-1 and TRBJ1-1, with 7 bases lining up with TRBD1. CDR3 loop: CASSRTGLNTEAFF. CDR3 in DNA: TGCGCCAGCAGTCGGACAGGATTGAACACTGAAGCTTTCTTT.